The rows below give T cell receptor beta chains drawn from one sample of a study of blood T cells in healthy people across ages. TCRdb ran MiXCR on the 5' RACE reads and lists one entry per CDR3 protein. The data contain roughly 700,000 distinct CDR3 sequences, about 34% of them seen just once; the ten biggest clones take up 15%. Sequenced: blood. The receptors here all came from a woman over 75 in good health. Each CDR3 is given with its conserved first and last residue. Each record gives: CDR3 DNA, CDR3 protein, CDR3 length, D gene, clone size, J gene, V gene. D genes are given only for firm matches. A row's size may be missing; if present it is once, few, many or a size class.

TGTGCCAGCAGCGCCCACAGGGATCAGCCCCAGCATTTT	CASSAHRDQPQHF	13	NA	many	TRBJ1-5	TRBV16
TGTGCCAGCAGCTGGAGGGGTGGACAGCCCCAGCATTTT	CASSWRGGQPQHF	13	NA	many	TRBJ1-5	TRBV7-2
TGCGCCAGCAGCCAAGTCGGGCAGGGGGACAATGAGCAGTTCTTC	CASSQVGQGDNEQFF	15	TRBD1	NA	TRBJ2-1	TRBV4-1
TGTGCCTGGAAGGGACAGGAAGGCGGCTACACCTTC	CAWKGQEGGYTF	12	TRBD1	many	TRBJ1-2	TRBV30
TGTGCCATCAGCTCATTACTTCAGGGGATGGGGACTGAAGCTTTCTTT	CAISSLLQGMGTEAFF	16	NA	once	TRBJ1-1	TRBV10-3
TGTGCCAGCAGCCATAGGACAGGGCTCCTCACTGAAGCTTTCTTT	CASSHRTGLLTEAFF	15	TRBD1	few	TRBJ1-1	TRBV14
TGTGCCAGCAGTTCGCTCGACAGCGGCAGATCGGAGCAGTACTTC	CASSSLDSGRSEQYF	15	NA	NA	TRBJ2-7	TRBV6-2/TRBV6-3
TGTGCCATCAGTGAGTACTTAGCGGGGGGCACAGATACGCAGTATTTT	CAISEYLAGGTDTQYF	16	TRBD2	many	TRBJ2-3	TRBV10-3
TGCAGCGTTGCCGGCCCGGGGGGGTCTAATGAGCAGTTCTTC	CSVAGPGGSNEQFF	14	TRBD2	many	TRBJ2-1	TRBV29-1
TGTGCCAGCAGCTTAGATGGGCAGGGGGGAGAGACCCAGTACTTC	CASSLDGQGGETQYF	15	NA	many	TRBJ2-5	TRBV11-2
TGTGCCAGCAGAGAGCCCGCAGGGGGGAATCAGCCCCAGCATTTT	CASREPAGGNQPQHF	15	TRBD1	many	TRBJ1-5	TRBV6-2/TRBV6-3
TGTGCCAGCAGCCAACCGGTACAGGGTTTCTACGAGCAGTACTTC	CASSQPVQGFYEQYF	15	NA	NA	TRBJ2-7	TRBV7-2
TGTGCCAGCTCACCACCCAGCAGGGGCACATCTGATGGCTACACCTTC	CASSPPSRGTSDGYTF	16	NA	many	TRBJ1-2	TRBV18
TGTGCCAGCAGCCCGCCTTACAGCACTAGCACAGATACGCAGTATTTT	CASSPPYSTSTDTQYF	16	NA	NA	TRBJ2-3	TRBV9
TGCGCCAGCAGCCAAGTAGGTGGCGAGCAGTACTTC	CASSQVGGEQYF	12	NA	many	TRBJ2-7	TRBV4-3
TGTGCCAGCAGTTACTCAGGGGGTACCGGGGCCAACGTCCTGACTTTC	CASSYSGGTGANVLTF	16	NA	NA	TRBJ2-6	TRBV6-5
TGTGCCAGCACCGGGTATGAGAATCAGCCCCAGCATTTT	CASTGYENQPQHF	13	NA	many	TRBJ1-5	TRBV6-6
TGTGCCAGCAGTTTAGCCCCTCGAGCGGGGGGACCTGAAGCTTTCTTT	CASSLAPRAGGPEAFF	16	NA	NA	TRBJ1-1	TRBV12-3/TRBV12-4
TGTGCCAGCAGCTTTCCCAGTGTTGAGCAGTTCTTC	CASSFPSVEQFF	12	NA	NA	TRBJ2-1	TRBV7-2
TGTGCCAGTTCCGGTCCGGGCAATCAGCCCCAGCATTTT	CASSGPGNQPQHF	13	NA	many	TRBJ1-5	TRBV19
TGTGCCAGCACCACCAACAGGGGTACCTACGAGCAGTACTTC	CASTTNRGTYEQYF	14	TRBD1	NA	TRBJ2-7	TRBV7-2
TGTGCCAGCAGCTTAGTTCGGGGGGTCCTTGGCGAGCAGTACTTC	CASSLVRGVLGEQYF	15	TRBD2	many	TRBJ2-7	TRBV7-2
TGTGCCTGGTTTGGGACGTTGAACACTGAAGCTTTCTTT	CAWFGTLNTEAFF	13	NA	NA	TRBJ1-1	TRBV30
TGTGCCAGCAGGAAAACGGAAAACCAGCCCCAGCATTTT	CASRKTENQPQHF	13	NA	many	TRBJ1-5	TRBV25-1
TGTGCCAGTAGTAAGGACACAGGGCGACAGCCCCAGCATTTT	CASSKDTGRQPQHF	14	NA	few	TRBJ1-5	TRBV19
TGTGCCAGCAGCCTTCCTACTAGCGTCGGCGGCAATGAGCAGTACTTC	CASSLPTSVGGNEQYF	16	TRBD2	few	TRBJ2-5	TRBV3-1
TGTGCCAGCAGTTTATCCGGGGGGAACACTTGGGCTGAAGCTTTCTTT	CASSLSGGNTWAEAFF	16	NA	few	TRBJ1-1	TRBV28
TGTGCCAGCAGCTTGAGTACAGTCCGATTGAGCTCCTACAATGAGCAGTACTTC	CASSLSTVRLSSYNEQYF	18	NA	NA	TRBJ2-7	TRBV5-6
TGTGCCAGCATTACCGGGACAGGGGGTTTCAATGAGCAGTTCTTC	CASITGTGGFNEQFF	15	TRBD1	many	TRBJ2-1	TRBV12-3/TRBV12-4
TGTGCCAGCAGCCTGAAGAGGGGGGCGGGGAACACTGAAGCTTTCTTT	CASSLKRGAGNTEAFF	16	NA	NA	TRBJ1-1	TRBV3-1
TGCAGCGTTGCAAGGGAGGGCATTCAGTACTTC	CSVAREGIQYF	11	TRBD2	many	TRBJ2-4	TRBV29-1
TGTGCCAGCAGCGGGGGGGCCAGGGGGCGCGTCACTGAAGCTTTCTTT	CASSGGARGRVTEAFF	16	TRBD1	few	TRBJ1-1	TRBV9
TGTGCCAGCAGCTTCGGCCCATGGGGGCAGTACTTC	CASSFGPWGQYF	12	NA	many	TRBJ2-7	TRBV7-9
TGCGCCAGCGGCGGAACTAGCGGGGGTTACAATGAGCAGTTCTTC	CASGGTSGGYNEQFF	15	TRBD2	NA	TRBJ2-1	TRBV5-1
TGCAGTGCTAGAGACCGACATAGGATGAACACTGAAGCTTTCTTT	CSARDRHRMNTEAFF	15	NA	NA	TRBJ1-1	TRBV20-1
TGTGCCAGCACCGGCGGGGACTACTCATTCACAGATACGCAGTATTTT	CASTGGDYSFTDTQYF	16	TRBD2	NA	TRBJ2-3	TRBV2
TGTGCCAGCAGTGAGGCTAGGGGACAGGCCTTTGAAGCTTTCTTT	CASSEARGQAFEAFF	15	TRBD1	NA	TRBJ1-1	TRBV2
TGTGCCAGCAGCCGGGACAGCCGTGGGGTAGAGACCCAGTACTTC	CASSRDSRGVETQYF	15	TRBD1	many	TRBJ2-5	TRBV2
TGCGCCAGCAGCCGAAGCCCGGGACAGGGGGCACAGGAGCAGTACTTC	CASSRSPGQGAQEQYF	16	TRBD1	many	TRBJ2-7	TRBV5-1
TGTGCCAGCAGCCCAGACAGAAGCACTGAAGCTTTCTTT	CASSPDRSTEAFF	13	NA	NA	TRBJ1-1	TRBV7-9
TGTGCCAGCAGTCTCGGACAGGGTGTGCAGTTCTTC	CASSLGQGVQFF	12	TRBD1	many	TRBJ2-1	TRBV6-2/TRBV6-3
TGTGCCTGGAGCGCACTCGGACGGAACCTCTACGAGCAGTACTTC	CAWSALGRNLYEQYF	15	NA	NA	TRBJ2-7	TRBV30
TGTGCCTGGAACCCAGGCTCCGTTACTGCTGGGAGCAATCAGCCCCAGCATTTT	CAWNPGSVTAGSNQPQHF	18	NA	once	TRBJ1-5	TRBV30
TGTGCCAGCAGTCCCGCCGGACAGGGGAATGGCTACACCTTC	CASSPAGQGNGYTF	14	TRBD1	NA	TRBJ1-2	TRBV7-9
TGCAGTGCTGGTGAGCCGGGGGCTGGCTACACCTTC	CSAGEPGAGYTF	12	NA	many	TRBJ1-2	TRBV20-1
TGTGCCAGCAGCAGGGACATCACAGATACGCAGTATTTT	CASSRDITDTQYF	13	NA	many	TRBJ2-3	TRBV2
TGCAGTGCTAGACCTGGGACAGCCTACAATGAGCAGTTCTTC	CSARPGTAYNEQFF	14	TRBD1	many	TRBJ2-1	TRBV20-1
TGTGCCAGCAGTTACTCGATCGCTAGCGGGGAGACCCAGTACTTC	CASSYSIASGETQYF	15	TRBD2	many	TRBJ2-5	TRBV6-5
TGCGCCAGCAGCTTGGCGGCAAATCAGCCCCAGCATTTT	CASSLAANQPQHF	13	NA	many	TRBJ1-5	TRBV5-1
TGCAGTGCTAGAGACCCGGCGGGAGGGAACCACGAGCAGTACTTC	CSARDPAGGNHEQYF	15	TRBD2	NA	TRBJ2-7	TRBV20-1